This T cell receptor beta chain was captured in a study of T-cell reconstitution after alpha-beta-depleted transplantation in children. Study-level findings and limits: It was newly produced T cells that mostly accounted for T-cell counts and diversity one year after transplant.

Molecular barcoding with unique molecular identifiers was used for the TCRbeta library. TCRdb analysed the PCR reads with MiXCR anew, one entry per CDR3 protein. The table lists about 610,000 distinct CDR3 sequences, roughly 27% of them singletons, with about 35% in the top ten. This clonotype occurred a few times. Its cognate antigen is unknown. This CDR3 has 15 residues. CDR1 is SGHRS, CDR2 YFSETQ, per germline. V lost 7 bases and J lost 0; bases outside the gene matches: 4. The material sequenced was PBMCs, taken before TCRalphabeta/CD19-depleted stem cell transplant. The rearrangement links TRBV5-1 to TRBJ1-4; 9 nucleotides align to TRBD1. This sequence was found in a boy in the first two years of life with Wiskott-Aldrich syndrome, due to receive a stem cell transplant. The CDR3 protein is CASRDRAATNEKLFF. CDR3 coding DNA: TGCGCCAGCCGGGACAGGGCCGCAACTAATGAAAAACTGTTTTTT.